This T cell receptor (beta chain) was obtained from a study of cytomegalovirus exposure and HLA in healthy donors. Some clones are missing from TCRdb's copy, which holds only in-frame ones; the method was immunoSEQ multiplex PCR. Among 130,000 or so clones listed, just under 90% were seen once. Specimen: PBMCs. The sequence came from a woman younger than 45 in good health and CMV-seropositive.

The CDR3 spells CASRPNSGGANEQFF. CDR3 in DNA: TGTGCCAGCAGACCTAATAGCGGGGGGGCCAATGAGCAGTTCTTC. The gene calls are TRBV6-6 and TRBJ2-1, with 11 positions matching TRBD2. CDR1 and CDR2 from the germline V gene are MNHNY and SVGAGI (reference sequence). J was trimmed by 6 bases and V by 6 bases; bases with no gene match: 7. The CDR3 contains 15 residues.